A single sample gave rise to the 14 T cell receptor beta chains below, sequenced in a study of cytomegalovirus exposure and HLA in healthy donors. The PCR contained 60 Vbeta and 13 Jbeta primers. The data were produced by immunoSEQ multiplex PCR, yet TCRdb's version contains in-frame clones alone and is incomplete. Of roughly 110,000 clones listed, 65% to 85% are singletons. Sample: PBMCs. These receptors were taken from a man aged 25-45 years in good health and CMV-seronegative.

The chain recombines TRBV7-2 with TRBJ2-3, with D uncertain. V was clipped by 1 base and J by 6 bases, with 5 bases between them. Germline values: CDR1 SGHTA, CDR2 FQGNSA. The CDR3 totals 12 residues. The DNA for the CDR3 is TGTGCCAGCAGCTTAGACTGGGATACGCAGTATTTT. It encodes CASSLDWDTQYF.

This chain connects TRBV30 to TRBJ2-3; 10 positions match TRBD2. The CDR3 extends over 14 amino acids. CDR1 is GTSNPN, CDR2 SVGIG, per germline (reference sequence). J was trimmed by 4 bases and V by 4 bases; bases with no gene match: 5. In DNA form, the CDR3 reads TGTGCCTGGACTAGCGGGGGTTGGGCAGATACGCAGTATTTT. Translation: CAWTSGGWADTQYF.

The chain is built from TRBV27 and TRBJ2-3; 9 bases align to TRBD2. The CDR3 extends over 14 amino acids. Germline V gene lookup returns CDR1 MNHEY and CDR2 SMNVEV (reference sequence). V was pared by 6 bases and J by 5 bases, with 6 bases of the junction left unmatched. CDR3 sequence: CASRGLAAGDTQYF. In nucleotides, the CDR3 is TGTGCCAGCAGGGGACTAGCCGCTGGAGATACGCAGTATTTT.

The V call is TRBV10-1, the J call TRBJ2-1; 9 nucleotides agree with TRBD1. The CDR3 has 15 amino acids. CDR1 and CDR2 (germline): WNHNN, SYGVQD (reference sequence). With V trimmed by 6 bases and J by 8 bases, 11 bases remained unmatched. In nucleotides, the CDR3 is TGCGCCAGCAGCAATCCGGGACAGGGACGCCATGAGCAGTTCTTC. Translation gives CASSNPGQGRHEQFF.

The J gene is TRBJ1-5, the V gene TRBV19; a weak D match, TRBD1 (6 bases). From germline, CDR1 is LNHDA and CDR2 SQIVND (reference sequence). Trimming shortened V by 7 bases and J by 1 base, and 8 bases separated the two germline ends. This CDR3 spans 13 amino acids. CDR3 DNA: TGTGCCAGTATCGACAGGAGCAATCAGCCCCAGCATTTT. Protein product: CASIDRSNQPQHF.

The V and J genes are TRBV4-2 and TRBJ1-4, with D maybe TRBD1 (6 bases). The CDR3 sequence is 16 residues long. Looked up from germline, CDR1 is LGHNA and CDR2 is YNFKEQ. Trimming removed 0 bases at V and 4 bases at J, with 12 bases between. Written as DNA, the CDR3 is TGTGCCAGCAGCCAAGATGTGGGGGCCAGTAATGAAAAACTGTTTTTT. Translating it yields CASSQDVGASNEKLFF.

The DNA for the CDR3 is TGTGCCAGCAGCCCACCCGGGGTATCGGGGGAGACCCAGTACTTC. The encoded protein is CASSPPGVSGETQYF. The V call is TRBV9, the J call TRBJ2-5; D perhaps matches TRBD2 (5 bases). This CDR3 contains 15 residues. Between the trimmed V and J ends, which lost 4 bases and 5 bases, there was a span of 18 bases. Germline V CDR1 and CDR2: SGDLS, YYNGEE. Using reference TRBV9 and TRBJ2-5 for the parts outside the CDR3, the full variable domain is DSGVTQTPKHLITATGQRVTLRCSPRSGDLSVYWYQQSLDQGLQFLIQYYNGEERAKGNILERFSAQQFPDLHSELNLSSLELGDSALYFCASSPPGVSGETQYFGPGTRLLVL.

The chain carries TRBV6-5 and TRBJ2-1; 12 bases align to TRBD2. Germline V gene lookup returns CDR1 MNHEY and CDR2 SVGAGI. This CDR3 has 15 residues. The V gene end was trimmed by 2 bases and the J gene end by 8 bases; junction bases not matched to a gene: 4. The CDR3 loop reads CASSYVASGRDEQFF. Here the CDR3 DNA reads TGTGCCAGCAGTTACGTGGCTAGCGGGAGGGATGAGCAGTTCTTC.

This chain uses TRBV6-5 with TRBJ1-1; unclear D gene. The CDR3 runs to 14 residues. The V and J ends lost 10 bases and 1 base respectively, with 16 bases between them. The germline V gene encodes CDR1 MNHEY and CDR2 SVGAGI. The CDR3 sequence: CATTGPPGNTEAFF. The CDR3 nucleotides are TGTGCCACCACGGGTCCCCCGGGGAACACTGAAGCTTTCTTT.

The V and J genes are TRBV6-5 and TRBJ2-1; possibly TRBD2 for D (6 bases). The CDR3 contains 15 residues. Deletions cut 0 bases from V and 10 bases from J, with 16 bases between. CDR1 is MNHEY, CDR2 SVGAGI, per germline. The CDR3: CASSYSIIGGNEQFF. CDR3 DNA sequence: TGTGCCAGCAGTTACTCGATAATAGGAGGGAACGAGCAGTTCTTC.

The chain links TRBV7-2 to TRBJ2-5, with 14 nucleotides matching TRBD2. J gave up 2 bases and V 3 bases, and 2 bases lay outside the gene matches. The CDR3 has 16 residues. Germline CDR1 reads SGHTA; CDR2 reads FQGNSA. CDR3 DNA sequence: TGTGCCAGCAGCTTGGGACTAGCGGGAGAACAAGAGACCCAGTACTTC. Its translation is CASSLGLAGEQETQYF. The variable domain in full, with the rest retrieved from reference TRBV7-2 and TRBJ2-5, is GAGVSQSPSNKVTEKGKDVELRCDPISGHTALYWYRQSLGQGLEFLIYFQGNSAPDKSGLPSDRFSAERTGGSVSTLTIQRTQQEDSAVYLCASSLGLAGEQETQYFGPGTRLLVL.

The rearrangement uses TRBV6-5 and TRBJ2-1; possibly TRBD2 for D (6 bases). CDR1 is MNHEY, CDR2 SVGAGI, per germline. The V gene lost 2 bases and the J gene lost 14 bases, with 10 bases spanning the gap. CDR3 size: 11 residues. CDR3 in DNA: TGTGCCAGCAGTTACAGGGGAGGAGAGTTCTTC. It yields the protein CASSYRGGEFF.

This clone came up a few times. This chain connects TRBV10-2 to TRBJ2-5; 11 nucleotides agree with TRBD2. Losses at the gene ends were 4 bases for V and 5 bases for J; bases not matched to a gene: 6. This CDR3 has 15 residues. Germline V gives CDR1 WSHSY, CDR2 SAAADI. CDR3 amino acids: CASSGRLAGRETQYF. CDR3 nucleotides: TGCGCCAGCAGTGGACGACTAGCGGGAAGGGAGACCCAGTACTTC.

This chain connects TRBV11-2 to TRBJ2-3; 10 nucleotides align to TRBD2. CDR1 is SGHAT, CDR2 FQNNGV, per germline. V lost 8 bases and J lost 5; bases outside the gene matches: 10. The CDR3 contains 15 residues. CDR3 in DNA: TGTGCCAGCGTGGTTAGCGGGGGGCAGGGAGATACGCAGTATTTT. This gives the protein CASVVSGGQGDTQYF.